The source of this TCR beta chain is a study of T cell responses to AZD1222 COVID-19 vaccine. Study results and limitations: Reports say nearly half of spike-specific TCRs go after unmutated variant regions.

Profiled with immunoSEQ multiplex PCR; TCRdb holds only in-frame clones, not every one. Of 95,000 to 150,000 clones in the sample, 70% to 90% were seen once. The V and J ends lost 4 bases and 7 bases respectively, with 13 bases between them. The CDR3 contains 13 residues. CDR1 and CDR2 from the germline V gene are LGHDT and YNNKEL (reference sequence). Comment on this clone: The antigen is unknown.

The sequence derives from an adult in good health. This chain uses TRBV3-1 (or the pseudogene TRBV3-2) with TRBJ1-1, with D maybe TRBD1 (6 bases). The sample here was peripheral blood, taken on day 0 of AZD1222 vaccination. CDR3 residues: CASSPRGGSEAFF. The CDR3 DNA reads TGTGCCAGCAGCCCGAGAGGGGGGAGTGAAGCTTTCTTT.